One sample yielded the 9 T cell receptor beta chains listed below, sequenced in a study of blood T cell repertoires in COVID-19. Profiling relied on immunoSEQ multiplex PCR, and the TCRdb table lists in-frame clones only, not all of them. The repertoire has some 100,000 clones, around 90% of them found once; the top ten carry 1.1%. Sequencing used peripheral blood. These receptors originate from a human donor in a cohort sampled during active COVID-19.

This sequence joins TRBV19 and TRBJ1-5; 9 bases align to TRBD1. This CDR3 has 17 residues. The germline V gene encodes CDR1 LNHDA and CDR2 SQIVND (reference sequence). V shed 4 bases, J shed 1 base, and the junction held 8 bases outside the gene matches. CDR3 DNA sequence: TGTGCCAGTAGTACCACCGGGACAGGGAGAAGCAATCAGCCCCAGCATTTT. This sequence encodes CASSTTGTGRSNQPQHF.

The chain carries TRBV11-2 and TRBJ1-2; D possibly corresponds to TRBD1 (5 bases). The V and J ends lost 2 bases and 0 bases respectively, with 10 bases between them. CDR1 and CDR2 (germline): SGHAT, FQNNGV. CDR3 length: 15 amino acids. CDR3 nucleotide sequence: TGTGCCAGCAGCTTACGTGGGGGGGCTAACTATGGCTACACCTTC. Protein: CASSLRGGANYGYTF.

The chain carries TRBV2 and TRBJ1-6; 9 bases fit TRBD1. V was clipped by 10 bases and J by 9 bases; unmatched bases: 13. Germline V gene lookup returns CDR1 SNHLY and CDR2 FYNNEI. This CDR3 is 15 amino acids long. CDR3 sequence (DNA): TGTGCCAACGCTGCCATTGGACAGGGGAGTTCACCCCTCCACTTT. Its translation: CANAAIGQGSSPLHF.

The gene calls are TRBV29-1 and TRBJ2-3; 7 bases align to TRBD2. CDR1 and CDR2 from the germline V gene are SQVTM and ANQGSEA. The CDR3 contains 14 residues. Losses at the gene ends were 7 bases for V and 3 bases for J; bases not matched to a gene: 10. CDR3 amino acids: CSASVGGGTDTQYF. CDR3 bases: TGCAGCGCGTCCGTCGGGGGAGGGACAGATACGCAGTATTTT.

V and J are TRBV2 and TRBJ2-3; the match to TRBD1 covers 8 bases. CDR3 length equals 15 residues. Trimming took 5 bases from V and 2 from J; bases not matched to a gene: 6. Per germline, CDR1 SNHLY and CDR2 FYNNEI. The CDR3 is CASSQGARNTDTQYF. CDR3 bases: TGTGCCAGCAGTCAGGGGGCTCGGAACACAGATACGCAGTATTTT.

The genes are TRBV5-6 and TRBJ1-2, with 7 nucleotides matching TRBD1. The CDR3 is made up of 13 amino acids. CDR1 is SGHDT, CDR2 YYEEEE, per germline. V gave up 6 bases and J gave up 8 bases; unmatched junction bases: 10. CDR3 bases: TGTGCCAGCAACACAGGGGCCGACAAGGGCTACACCTTC. Translated: CASNTGADKGYTF.

The CDR3 region has the DNA TGTGCCAGCAGCCAAGCCCCGCGGGCCTCAACTAATGAAAAACTGTTTTTT. Protein sequence: CASSQAPRASTNEKLFF. This rearrangement joins TRBV3-1 (or the pseudogene TRBV3-2) to TRBJ1-4, with D uncertain. The germline V and J ends were trimmed by 1 base and 0 bases, with 12 bases remaining between them. CDR3 length: 17 amino acids. The germline V gene has CDR1 LGHDT and CDR2 YNNKEL (reference sequence).

V usage is TRBV9 and J usage is TRBJ2-3; D call uncertain. Germline V lookup: CDR1 SGDLS, CDR2 YYNGEE. The CDR3 contains 15 residues. Trimming stripped 0 bases from V and 4 bases from J, with 12 bases between. The CDR3 region is CASSVAGSAPDTQYF. For the CDR3, the DNA is TGTGCCAGCAGCGTAGCGGGTTCAGCCCCAGATACGCAGTATTTT.

V and J are TRBV6-5 and TRBJ1-5, with 7 positions matching TRBD1. The CDR3 has 14 amino acids. The germline CDR1 and CDR2 sequences are MNHEY and SVGAGI. V trimming: 6 bases; J trimming: 5 bases; junction bases outside the gene matches: 7. Here the CDR3 reads CASSPGTAYQPQHF. The CDR3 DNA is TGTGCCAGCAGCCCAGGGACAGCCTATCAGCCCCAGCATTTT.